This TCR beta chain was captured by sequencing in a study of cytomegalovirus exposure and HLA in healthy donors. As to this clone: No antigen is known for it.

Per germline, CDR1 SGHTA and CDR2 FQGNSA. The V end lost 4 bases, the J end lost 1 base, and 16 bases lay between the germline ends. The CDR3 runs 16 residues. Findings and limits, study-wide: Reportedly, diagnosis of cytomegalovirus status by the classifier showed high specificity and sensitivity.

Donors in the study were healthy people who gave bone marrow. Nominally healthy donors were sampled, though unrecorded immune exposures were likely. The primer mix had 60 Vbeta and 13 Jbeta primers. TCRdb keeps only in-frame clones here, not all; method: immunoSEQ multiplex PCR. The sample has around 70,000 clones; more than 75% are singletons. Material: PBMCs. The chain carries TRBV7-2 and TRBJ1-1, with D possibly being TRBD1 (6 bases). The receptor's source is a girl between 10 and 17 years old in good health and CMV-seropositive. CDR3 sequence reads: CASSSYSSTGNTEAFF. The CDR3 DNA is TGTGCCAGCAGCTCATACTCTTCGACAGGGAACACTGAAGCTTTCTTT. Full variable domain (missing parts from reference TRBV7-2 and TRBJ1-1): GAGVSQSPSNKVTEKGKDVELRCDPISGHTALYWYRQSLGQGLEFLIYFQGNSAPDKSGLPSDRFSAERTGGSVSTLTIQRTQQEDSAVYLCASSSYSSTGNTEAFFGQGTRLTVV.